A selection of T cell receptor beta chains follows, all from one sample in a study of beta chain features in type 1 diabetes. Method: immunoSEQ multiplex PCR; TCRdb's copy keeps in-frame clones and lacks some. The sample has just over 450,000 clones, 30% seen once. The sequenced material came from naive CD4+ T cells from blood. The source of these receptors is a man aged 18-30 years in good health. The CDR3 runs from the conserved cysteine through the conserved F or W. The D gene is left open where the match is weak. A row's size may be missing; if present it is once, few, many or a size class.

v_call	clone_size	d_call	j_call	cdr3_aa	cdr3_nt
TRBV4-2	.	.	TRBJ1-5	CASSQSGGPNQPQHF	TGTGCCAGCAGCCAATCGGGGGGACCTAATCAGCCCCAGCATTTT
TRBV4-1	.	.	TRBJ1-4	CASSQKDLVNEKLFF	TGCGCCAGCAGCCAAAAGGACCTCGTGAATGAAAAACTGTTTTTT
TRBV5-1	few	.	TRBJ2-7	CASSLTSYEQYF	TGCGCCAGCAGCTTAACATCCTACGAGCAGTACTTC
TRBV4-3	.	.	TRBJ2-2	CASSQGGTTGELFF	TGCGCCAGCAGCCAAGGTGGTACCACCGGGGAGCTGTTTTTT
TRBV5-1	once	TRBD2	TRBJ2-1	CASSFSGSSYNEQFF	TGCGCCAGCAGCTTTAGCGGGAGTAGCTACAATGAGCAGTTCTTC
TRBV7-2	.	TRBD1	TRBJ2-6	CASTQGTGLSGANVLTF	TGTGCCAGCACCCAGGGGACAGGCCTCTCTGGGGCCAACGTCCTGACTTTC
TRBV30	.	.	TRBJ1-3	CAWSVRARGNTIYF	TGTGCCTGGAGTGTACGGGCGCGGGGAAACACCATATATTTT
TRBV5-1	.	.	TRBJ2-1	CASSLRRQASNNEQFF	TGCGCCAGCAGCTTGCGGCGGCAGGCGAGTAACAATGAGCAGTTCTTC
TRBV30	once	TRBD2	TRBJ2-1	CAWTSGAFYNEQFF	TGTGCCTGGACTAGCGGGGCATTCTACAATGAGCAGTTCTTC
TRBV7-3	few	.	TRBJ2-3	CASSPGTTDTQYF	TGTGCCAGCAGCCCTGGGACCACAGATACGCAGTATTTT
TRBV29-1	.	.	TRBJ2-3	CSVAARQGRATDTQYF	TGCAGCGTCGCTGCCCGCCAGGGACGGGCCACAGATACGCAGTATTTT
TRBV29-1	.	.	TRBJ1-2	CSVDRAYGYTF	TGCAGCGTTGACAGGGCCTATGGCTACACCTTC
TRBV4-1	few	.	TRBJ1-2	CASSQVLGSNYGYTF	TGCGCCAGCAGCCAAGTGCTGGGATCTAACTATGGCTACACCTTC
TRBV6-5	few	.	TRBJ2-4	CASSPSGYKNIQYF	TGTGCCAGCAGTCCTTCCGGGTACAAAAACATTCAGTACTTC
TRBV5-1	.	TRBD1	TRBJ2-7	CASSLEGAHYEQYF	TGCGCCAGCAGCTTGGAGGGGGCGCACTACGAGCAGTACTTC
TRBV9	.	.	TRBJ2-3	CASSASGTSSDTQYF	TGTGCCAGCAGCGCGTCCGGGACCTCCTCGGATACGCAGTATTTT
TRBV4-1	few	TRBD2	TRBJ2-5	CASSQPGRGLAGQETQYF	TGCGCCAGCAGCCAACCGGGGAGGGGACTAGCGGGCCAAGAGACCCAGTACTTC
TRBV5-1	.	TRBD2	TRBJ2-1	CASRSTGTSGTNEQFF	TGCGCCAGCAGGTCCACCGGGACTAGCGGGACTAATGAGCAGTTCTTC
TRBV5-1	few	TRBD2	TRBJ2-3	CASSKAGGSDTQYF	TGCGCCAGCAGTAAAGCGGGAGGGTCAGATACGCAGTATTTT
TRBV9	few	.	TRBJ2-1	CASSVVGLEAQFF	TGTGCCAGCAGCGTAGTCGGACTTGAGGCGCAGTTCTTC
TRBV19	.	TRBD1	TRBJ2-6	CASSIIGTEDPGANVLTF	TGTGCCAGTAGTATAATCGGGACAGAGGACCCTGGGGCCAACGTCCTGACTTTC
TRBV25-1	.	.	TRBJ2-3	CASSELGRFSTDTQYF	TGTGCCAGCAGTGAATTAGGGCGGTTTAGCACAGATACGCAGTATTTT
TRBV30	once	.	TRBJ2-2	CAWGQYTTGELFF	TGTGCCTGGGGGCAGTATACCACCGGGGAGCTGTTTTTT
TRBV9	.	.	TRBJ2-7	CASSVGSTGLLYEQYF	TGTGCCAGCAGCGTAGGTAGTACTGGCCTACTCTACGAGCAGTACTTC
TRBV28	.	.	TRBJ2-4	CASREPSKNIQYF	TGTGCCAGCAGGGAGCCGTCCAAAAACATTCAGTACTTC
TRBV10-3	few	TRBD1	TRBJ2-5	CAISGTAFQETQYF	TGTGCCATCAGCGGGACAGCCTTCCAAGAGACCCAGTACTTC
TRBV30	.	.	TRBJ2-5	CAWSVGAAQETQYF	TGTGCCTGGAGTGTAGGGGCAGCCCAAGAGACCCAGTACTTC
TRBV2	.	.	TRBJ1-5	CASTGGNQPQHF	TGTGCCAGCACAGGGGGCAATCAGCCCCAGCATTTT
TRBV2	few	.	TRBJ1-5	CASSEAGGARQPQHF	TGTGCCAGCAGTGAAGCAGGGGGGGCGAGGCAGCCCCAGCATTTT
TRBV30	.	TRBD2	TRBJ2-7	CAWSGTSRSYEQYF	TGTGCCTGGAGCGGGACTAGCCGATCCTACGAGCAGTACTTC
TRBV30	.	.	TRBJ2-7	CAWSRSGPIYEQYF	TGTGCCTGGAGCCGCTCGGGACCTATCTACGAGCAGTACTTC
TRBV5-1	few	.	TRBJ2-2	CASSTRASGTGELFF	TGCGCCAGCAGCACAAGGGCCTCCGGCACCGGGGAGCTGTTTTTT
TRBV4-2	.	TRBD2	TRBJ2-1	CASSQFSGAYNEQFF	TGTGCCAGCAGCCAATTTAGCGGGGCATACAATGAGCAGTTCTTC
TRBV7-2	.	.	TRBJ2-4	CASSLLPGLQNIQYF	TGTGCCAGCAGCTTACTCCCGGGTCTTCAAAACATTCAGTACTTC
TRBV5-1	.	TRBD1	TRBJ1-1	CASSFLGQGNTEAFF	TGCGCCAGCAGCTTCTTAGGACAGGGGAACACTGAAGCTTTCTTT